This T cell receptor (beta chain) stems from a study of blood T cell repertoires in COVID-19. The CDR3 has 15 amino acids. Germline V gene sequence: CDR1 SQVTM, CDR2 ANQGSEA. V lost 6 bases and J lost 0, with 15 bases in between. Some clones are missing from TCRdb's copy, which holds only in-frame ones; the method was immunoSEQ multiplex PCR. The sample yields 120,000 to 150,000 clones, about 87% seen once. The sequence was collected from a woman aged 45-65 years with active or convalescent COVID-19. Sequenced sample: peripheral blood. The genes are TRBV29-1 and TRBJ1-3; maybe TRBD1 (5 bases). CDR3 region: CSVPSGRGSGNTIYF. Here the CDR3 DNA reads TGCAGCGTCCCCTCAGGAAGGGGCTCTGGAAACACCATATATTTT.